Below, 26 T cell receptor beta chains from the same sample are listed, as sequenced in a study of cytomegalovirus exposure and HLA in healthy donors. The repertoire was sequenced with immunoSEQ multiplex PCR; TCRdb's copy has only in-frame clones and lacks some. The sample records about 190,000 clones, about 82% being singletons. Input material: PBMCs. Receptors originate from a young woman in good health and CMV-seronegative.

This clone was counted a single time. V usage is TRBV4-1 and J usage is TRBJ2-7, with 8 bases matching TRBD1. Trimming removed 4 bases from V and 6 bases from J; junction bases left unmatched: 8. The CDR3 totals 14 residues. The germline V gene has CDR1 MGHRA and CDR2 YSYEKL. Here the CDR3 reads CASSRRQGYLEQYF. For the CDR3, the DNA is TGCGCCAGCAGCCGGAGACAGGGGTACCTCGAGCAGTACTTC.

The chain carries TRBV7-2 and TRBJ2-7; TRBD2 matches at 7 bases. The length of the CDR3 is 16 residues. Germline V gene data show CDR1 as SGHTA and CDR2 as FQGNSA. V lost 5 bases and J lost 0; bases outside the gene matches: 10. The CDR3: CASSRGGGWSSYEQYF. DNA of the CDR3: TGTGCCAGCAGCCGTGGGGGGGGATGGAGCTCCTACGAGCAGTACTTC.

The rearrangement links TRBV27 to TRBJ1-1, with D possibly being TRBD1 (5 bases). The germline V gene encodes CDR1 MNHEY and CDR2 SMNVEV (reference sequence). The CDR3 is 14 amino acids. The V end lost 5 bases, the J end lost 0 bases, and 10 bases lay between the germline ends. The CDR3 DNA follows: TGTGCCAGCAGTGGGGGGTGGATGAACACTGAAGCTTTCTTT. Amino acid sequence: CASSGGWMNTEAFF.

The chain joins TRBV4-1 to TRBJ1-4; 8 bases align to TRBD1. Trimming at V came to 3 bases and at J to 6 bases, leaving 6 bases not matched to a gene. Germline CDR1 reads MGHRA; CDR2 reads YSYEKL. The CDR3 is 15 amino acids. CDR3 loop: CASSHDPGQDEKLFF. CDR3 nucleotide sequence: TGCGCCAGCAGCCACGATCCGGGACAGGATGAAAAACTGTTTTTT.

This clone occurred a few times. The rearrangement uses TRBV11-3 and TRBJ2-1; possibly TRBD1 for D (5 bases). This CDR3 region has 15 residues. Germline lookup yields CDR1 SGHNT and CDR2 YENEEA. Trimming shortened V by 5 bases and J by 2 bases, and 13 bases separated the two germline ends. Here the CDR3 DNA reads TGTGCCAGCAGCCCAGGGCCCCTCGCCTACAATGAGCAGTTCTTC. This sequence encodes CASSPGPLAYNEQFF.

The gene calls are TRBV18 and TRBJ2-1, with TRBD2 identical over 9 bases. V was clipped by 4 bases and J by 7 bases; unmatched bases: 2. CDR1 is KGHSH, CDR2 LQKENI, per germline. There are 13 residues in the CDR3. The CDR3, as DNA: TGTGCCAGCTCACTAGCGGGGGAAAATGAGCAGTTCTTC. It yields the protein CASSLAGENEQFF.

This CDR3 reads CASAGGGWQPQHF. CDR3 coding DNA: TGTGCCAGCGCGGGGGGAGGTTGGCAGCCCCAGCATTTT. The chain recombines TRBV6-5 with TRBJ1-5, with D possibly being TRBD1 (5 bases). Trimming removed 8 bases at V and 7 bases at J, with 15 bases between. The CDR3 is 13 amino acids. Germline V gives CDR1 MNHEY, CDR2 SVGAGI.

With regard to this clone: Additional DNA sequences in this sample encode the identical CDR3. The chain uses TRBV7-9 and TRBJ2-3; 8 bases are a match to TRBD2. V was clipped by 0 bases and J by 5 bases; unmatched bases: 1. The CDR3 is 14 amino acids. Germline values: CDR1 SEHNR, CDR2 FQNEAQ (reference sequence). Written as DNA, the CDR3 is TGTGCCAGCAGCTTAGCGGCGGGAGGAGATACGCAGTATTTT. Protein: CASSLAAGGDTQYF.

The rearrangement joins TRBV5-1 to TRBJ2-2, with 10 bases matching TRBD2. The V segment lost 9 bases and the J segment 6 bases; nucleotides outside the gene matches: 8. The CDR3 sequence is 14 residues long. CDR1 SGHRS and CDR2 YFSETQ come from the germline V gene. Here the CDR3 reads CATAVAGGAGELFF. The CDR3 DNA sequence: TGCGCCACCGCCGTAGCGGGAGGCGCCGGGGAGCTGTTTTTT.

The J gene is TRBJ1-2, the V gene TRBV2; possible D gene TRBD1, 6 bases. The V and J ends lost 1 base and 0 bases respectively, with 12 bases between them. This CDR3 is built from 16 residues. Germline V CDR1 and CDR2: SNHLY, FYNNEI. Here the CDR3 reads CASSEEGGAPNYGYTF. DNA of the CDR3: TGTGCCAGCAGTGAAGAGGGGGGGGCCCCTAACTATGGCTACACCTTC.

The chain combines TRBV27 with TRBJ2-1; TRBD2 matches 9 bases. Trimming removed 6 bases from V and 13 bases from J; junction bases left unmatched: 10. Germline values: CDR1 MNHEY, CDR2 SMNVEV (reference sequence). The CDR3 length is 13 residues. CDR3 sequence (DNA): TGTGCCAGCAGCCGGGGACTAGCTGGGACTCAGTTCTTC. This encodes CASSRGLAGTQFF.

This rearrangement joins TRBV27 to TRBJ2-1, with 7 bases aligning to TRBD2. The CDR3 extends over 16 amino acids. The germline gives CDR1 MNHEY, CDR2 SMNVEV (reference sequence). V was pared by 0 bases and J by 4 bases, with 6 bases of the junction left unmatched. The CDR3 sequence is CASSLSAGGLYNEQFF. DNA of the CDR3: TGTGCCAGCAGTTTATCGGCCGGGGGGTTGTACAATGAGCAGTTCTTC.

The chain is built from TRBV28 and TRBJ2-7; the match to TRBD1 covers 7 bases. CDR1 and CDR2 (germline): MDHEN, SYDVKM. The CDR3 consists of 15 residues. V dropped 1 base and J dropped 4; count of bases not matched to a gene: 7. Here the CDR3 reads CASSLYGGRGYEQYF. In DNA form, the CDR3 reads TGTGCCAGCAGTTTATATGGCGGCAGGGGGTACGAGCAGTACTTC. Full variable domain (remainder filled in from reference TRBV28 and TRBJ2-7): DVKVTQSSRYLVKRTGEKVFLECVQDMDHENMFWYRQDPGLGLRLIYFSYDVKMKEKGDIPEGYSVSREKKERFSLILESASTNQTSMYLCASSLYGGRGYEQYFGPGTRLTVT.

The chain combines TRBV27 with TRBJ2-5; 7 bases are shared with TRBD2. The CDR3 length is 13 residues. CDR1 and CDR2 from the germline V gene are MNHEY and SMNVEV (reference sequence). The V and J ends lost 10 bases and 5 bases, in that order; junction bases with no gene match: 10. The CDR3 nucleotides read TGTGCCACTTCTCATCTCGGGGGGGAGACCCAGTACTTC. Translated, it gives CATSHLGGETQYF.

The chain couples TRBV25-1 to TRBJ1-2; 11 positions agree with TRBD1. This CDR3 has 17 residues. Germline V gene sequence: CDR1 MGHDK, CDR2 SYGVNS. V shed 4 bases and J 2 bases; nucleotides not matched to a gene: 9. CDR3 DNA: TGTGCCAGCAGTGGAGGGACAGGGGGGGGAGGGAACTATGGCTACACCTTC. The encoded protein is CASSGGTGGGGNYGYTF.

A word on this clone: Additional DNA sequences in this sample encode the identical CDR3. The chain combines TRBV11-2 with TRBJ2-7; 7 bases are a match to TRBD2. With V trimmed by 1 base and J by 0 bases, 0 bases remained unmatched. This CDR3 region has 14 residues. Germline V lookup: CDR1 SGHAT, CDR2 FQNNGV. CDR3 nucleotide sequence: TGTGCCAGCAGCTTAGCGGGGGGCTCCTACGAGCAGTACTTC. It specifies CASSLAGGSYEQYF.

The rearrangement joins TRBV2 to TRBJ1-2, with D tentatively TRBD1 (6 bases). Trimming took 5 bases from V and 0 from J, leaving 10 bases between them. The CDR3 extends over 14 amino acids. Germline assignment: CDR1 SNHLY and CDR2 FYNNEI. CDR3 sequence (DNA): TGTGCCAGCAGTCGGACAGATACTAACTATGGCTACACCTTC. It is translated as CASSRTDTNYGYTF. Full variable domain (remainder filled in from reference TRBV2 and TRBJ1-2): EPEVTQTPSHQVTQMGQEVILRCVPISNHLYFYWYRQILGQKVEFLVSFYNNEISEKSEIFDDQFSVERPDGSNFTLKIRSTKLEDSAMYFCASSRTDTNYGYTFGSGTRLTVV.

The chain employs TRBV11-2 and TRBJ2-7, with 12 positions matching TRBD2. Germline CDR1 reads SGHAT; CDR2 reads FQNNGV. V dropped 5 bases and J dropped 0; count of bases not matched to a gene: 8. The CDR3 is 17 residues long. CDR3 sequence: CASSPSSGRVLSYEQYF. As DNA, the CDR3 is TGTGCCAGCAGCCCGTCTAGCGGGAGGGTACTCTCCTACGAGCAGTACTTC. The variable domain in full, with the rest retrieved from reference TRBV11-2 and TRBJ2-7, is EAGVAQSPRYKIIEKRQSVAFWCNPISGHATLYWYQQILGQGPKLLIQFQNNGVVDDSQLPKDRFSAERLKGVDSTLKIQPAKLEDSAVYLCASSPSSGRVLSYEQYFGPGTRLTVT.

This chain joins TRBV29-1 and TRBJ1-1; possibly TRBD1 for D (6 bases). The V and J ends lost 4 bases and 4 bases respectively, with 25 bases between them. CDR3 size: 17 residues. Germline V CDR1 and CDR2: SQVTM, ANQGSEA. The CDR3 DNA sequence: TGCAGCGTTGTTCGGTCAGGGGCCTCAAACTCCGGCACTGAAGCTTTCTTT. Translating gives CSVVRSGASNSGTEAFF.

CDR3 loop: CSVEKAGRSRETQYF. In DNA form, the CDR3 reads TGCAGCGTTGAAAAGGCAGGGCGGTCACGAGAGACCCAGTACTTC. J is TRBJ2-5 and V is TRBV29-1; D may be TRBD1 (5 bases). Trimming stripped 2 bases from V and 4 bases from J, with 17 bases between. The CDR3 length is 15 residues. Germline-derived CDR1 and CDR2 are SQVTM and ANQGSEA.

The chain's CDR3 is CASSLEVGGLSGNTIYF. The CDR3 region has the DNA TGTGCCAGCAGCTTGGAGGTTGGGGGACTTTCTGGAAACACCATATATTTT. The chain links TRBV5-6 to TRBJ1-3, with D possibly TRBD1 on 5 matching bases. Trimming removed 0 bases at V and 1 base at J, with 14 bases between. Per germline, CDR1 SGHDT and CDR2 YYEEEE. This CDR3 is built from 17 residues. The variable domain in full, with the rest retrieved from reference TRBV5-6 and TRBJ1-3, is DAGVTQSPTHLIKTRGQQVTLRCSPKSGHDTVSWYQQALGQGPQFIFQYYEEEERQRGNFPDRFSGHQFPNYSSELNVNALLLGDSALYLCASSLEVGGLSGNTIYFGEGSWLTVV.

The chain has TRBV9 and TRBJ2-2; D not resolved. The V end lost 0 bases, the J end lost 7 bases, and 7 bases lay between the germline ends. The CDR3 has 13 residues. Looked up from germline, CDR1 is SGDLS and CDR2 is YYNGEE. CDR3 sequence: CASSVVVGGELFF. In DNA form, the CDR3 reads TGTGCCAGCAGCGTAGTAGTTGGCGGGGAGCTGTTTTTT.

V usage is TRBV7-2 and J usage is TRBJ1-5, with TRBD1 matching over 9 bases. Per germline, CDR1 SGHTA and CDR2 FQGNSA. This CDR3 has 17 residues. J lost 1 base, V lost 1 base, and 5 bases had no gene match. CDR3: CASSLGTGAQSNQPQHF. CDR3 DNA: TGTGCCAGCAGCTTAGGGACAGGGGCCCAGAGCAATCAGCCCCAGCATTTT.

The chain has TRBV7-2 and TRBJ2-3, with 7 bases lining up with TRBD2. Trimming removed 5 bases from V and 2 bases from J; junction bases left unmatched: 7. CDR3 length: 15 amino acids. CDR1 and CDR2 (germline): SGHTA, FQGNSA. The DNA for the CDR3 is TGTGCCAGCAGCCGATCGGGACTATCCACAGATACGCAGTATTTT. Encoded protein: CASSRSGLSTDTQYF.

CDR3 DNA: TGCGCCAGCAGCCAAGATCGGAGCCAGAACACTGAAGCTTTCTTT. It encodes CASSQDRSQNTEAFF. This chain joins TRBV4-1 and TRBJ1-1; the D is unclear. Trimming removed 0 bases from V and 1 base from J, with 9 bases in between. Germline V lookup: CDR1 MGHRA, CDR2 YSYEKL. The CDR3 covers 15 residues.

This chain joins TRBV10-3 and TRBJ2-7; TRBD2 matches at 14 bases. V was clipped by 8 bases and J by 3 bases; unmatched bases: 0. The CDR3 is 13 amino acids. Per germline, CDR1 ENHRY and CDR2 SYGVKD. The CDR3 region is CAIGTSGSYEQYF. The CDR3 DNA sequence: TGTGCCATCGGGACTAGCGGGAGCTACGAGCAGTACTTC.